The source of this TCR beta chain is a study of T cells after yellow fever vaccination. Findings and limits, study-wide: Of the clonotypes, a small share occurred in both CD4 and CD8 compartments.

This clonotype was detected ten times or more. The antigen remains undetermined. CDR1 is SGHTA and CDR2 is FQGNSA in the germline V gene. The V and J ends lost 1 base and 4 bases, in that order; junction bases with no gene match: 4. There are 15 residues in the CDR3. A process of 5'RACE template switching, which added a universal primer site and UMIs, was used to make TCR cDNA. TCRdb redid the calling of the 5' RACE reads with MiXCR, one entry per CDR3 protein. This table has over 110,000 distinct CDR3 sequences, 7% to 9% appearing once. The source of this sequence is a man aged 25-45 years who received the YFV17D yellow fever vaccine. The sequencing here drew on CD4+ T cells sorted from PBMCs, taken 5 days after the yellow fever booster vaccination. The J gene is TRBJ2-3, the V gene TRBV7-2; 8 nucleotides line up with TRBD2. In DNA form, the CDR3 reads TGTGCCAGCAGCTTAGGCGGGAGGTGGGCAGATACGCAGTATTTT. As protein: CASSLGGRWADTQYF.